The 23 T cell receptor beta chains presented below share a single source sample, sequenced in a study of cytomegalovirus exposure and HLA in healthy donors. This PCR relied on a set of 60 Vbeta primers and 13 Jbeta primers. Using immunoSEQ multiplex PCR, the repertoire was profiled, and TCRdb retains in-frame clones only, with some absent. The data show over 20,000 clones, 75% to 85% seen once. The sample was PBMCs. Every receptor here comes from a male donor in good health and CMV-seronegative.

The chain links TRBV9 to TRBJ2-5; tentative D call: TRBD1 (5 bases). Germline V gene sequence: CDR1 SGDLS, CDR2 YYNGEE. V gave up 3 bases and J gave up 5 bases, with 17 bases separating them. The CDR3 extends over 15 amino acids. This CDR3 is CASSAEAGSGETQYF. CDR3 DNA sequence: TGTGCCAGCAGCGCCGAGGCAGGGTCAGGGGAGACCCAGTACTTC.

The sample holds one count of this clone. The DNA for the CDR3 is TGTGCCAGCAGTTTCCTGACAGCCTCCTACGAGCAGTACTTC. Translated: CASSFLTASYEQYF. The chain uses TRBV28 and TRBJ2-7; maybe TRBD1 (5 bases). The CDR3 length is 14 residues. Germline V gene data show CDR1 as MDHEN and CDR2 as SYDVKM. Trimming cost V 3 bases and J 0 bases, with 9 bases left between them.

This rearrangement joins TRBV5-1 to TRBJ2-1, with 8 bases that match TRBD2. V trimming: 5 bases; J trimming: 6 bases; junction bases outside the gene matches: 4. The length of the CDR3 is 13 residues. Germline V CDR1 and CDR2: SGHRS, YFSETQ. The CDR3 spells CASRREGGNEQFF. CDR3 DNA sequence: TGCGCCAGCAGACGGGAGGGGGGCAATGAGCAGTTCTTC.

The J gene is TRBJ2-7, the V gene TRBV7-8; tentative D call: TRBD1 (5 bases). The germline CDR1 and CDR2 sequences are SGHVS and FQNEAQ. The CDR3 spans 14 residues. Trimming removed 7 bases from V and 0 bases from J, with 13 bases in between. CDR3 bases: TGTGCCAGCAAGGGGTTACCGTCCTCCTACGAGCAGTACTTC. Its translation is CASKGLPSSYEQYF.

V and J are TRBV2 and TRBJ2-5, with D maybe TRBD2 (6 bases). Germline V CDR1 and CDR2: SNHLY, FYNNEI. This CDR3 has 13 amino acids. Trimming left V 2 bases short and J 5 bases short, with 9 bases between. The CDR3 is CASSEREEETQYF. The DNA for the CDR3 is TGTGCCAGCAGTGAAAGGGAGGAGGAGACCCAGTACTTC.

The genes are TRBV28 and TRBJ2-5; TRBD1 aligns across 11 bases. V shed 4 bases and J 4 bases; nucleotides not matched to a gene: 8. The germline V gene encodes CDR1 MDHEN and CDR2 SYDVKM. The CDR3 extends over 16 amino acids. As DNA, the CDR3 is TGTGCCAGCAGTTCCTGGACAGGGGGCGGGAGAGAGACCCAGTACTTC. It specifies CASSSWTGGGRETQYF.

The rearrangement uses TRBV10-3 and TRBJ2-5; weak D call: TRBD1 (6 bases). CDR3 length: 15 amino acids. Germline loops: CDR1 ENHRY, CDR2 SYGVKD. The V gene lost 5 bases and the J gene lost 2 bases, with 15 bases spanning the gap. In DNA form, the CDR3 reads TGTGCCATCAGTCCCGGGCAGGGGACACAAGAGACCCAGTACTTC. Translated, it gives CAISPGQGTQETQYF.

The V gene is TRBV4-3, the J gene TRBJ2-5, with a weak D call TRBD1 (6 bases). The J call may be faulty, since TRBJ2-7 better matches the DNA end. This CDR3 has 15 residues. In germline, CDR1 is LGHNA, CDR2 YSLEER. The CDR3 region is CASSQTTQGSYEQYF. CDR3 DNA sequence: TGCGCCAGCAGCCAGACGACCCAGGGGTCTTACGAGCAGTACTTC.

The rearrangement links TRBV28 to TRBJ2-1, with TRBD1 as a possible D gene (6 bases). This CDR3 has 11 amino acids. V lost 9 bases to trimming and J lost 9 bases, with 12 bases between them. The germline V gene encodes CDR1 MDHEN and CDR2 SYDVKM. This CDR3 reads CASNTGSEQFF. CDR3 in DNA: TGTGCCAGTAACACAGGGAGTGAGCAGTTCTTC.

This chain connects TRBV5-1 to TRBJ2-3; a weak D match, TRBD2 (5 bases). Trimming shortened V by 0 bases and J by 2 bases, and 7 bases separated the two germline ends. Germline V gene lookup returns CDR1 SGHRS and CDR2 YFSETQ. The length of the CDR3 is 14 residues. Here the CDR3 reads CASSLGLLTDTQYF. CDR3 bases: TGCGCCAGCAGCTTGGGACTACTCACAGATACGCAGTATTTT.

The gene calls are TRBV27 and TRBJ2-7, with TRBD2 matching over 10 bases. Germline loops: CDR1 MNHEY, CDR2 SMNVEV (reference sequence). With 3 bases clipped from V and 2 bases from J, the junction kept 13 bases outside the gene matches. The CDR3 is 18 residues long. The CDR3, as DNA: TGTGCCAGCAGTTTGAAGGGAGGGTGGACTAGCGGCACCTACGAGCAGTACTTC. The encoded protein is CASSLKGGWTSGTYEQYF.

The V call is TRBV6-4, the J call TRBJ1-1; D gene ambiguous. Germline V gene lookup returns CDR1 MRHNA and CDR2 SNTAGT. V lost 5 bases, J lost 1 base, and 14 bases lay in between. The CDR3 contains 15 residues. The CDR3 coding sequence is TGTGCCAGCAGTCCTCGTGCGGATCAGAACACTGAAGCTTTCTTT. Amino acids: CASSPRADQNTEAFF.

DNA for the CDR3: TGTGCCAGCAGCCGGGACAGTCAGCCCCAGCATTTT. It yields the protein CASSRDSQPQHF. This chain connects TRBV7-9 to TRBJ1-5; TRBD1 matches at 7 bases. The CDR3 runs to 12 residues. The V gene's germline CDR1 is SEHNR and CDR2 FQNEAQ (reference sequence). Germline trimming cut 5 bases from V and 6 bases from J; bases unmatched to any gene: 1.

The V gene is TRBV28, the J gene TRBJ2-3; 14 bases match TRBD2. After removal of 2 bases from V and 3 bases from J, the junction contained 4 bases not matched to a gene. The CDR3 consists of 17 residues. Germline-derived CDR1 and CDR2 are MDHEN and SYDVKM. The CDR3 spells CASSLGLAGGWTDTQYF. The CDR3 DNA sequence: TGTGCCAGCAGTTTAGGACTAGCGGGGGGATGGACAGATACGCAGTATTTT.

This clone was detected only once. The chain has TRBV5-4 and TRBJ2-5, with 10 bases fitting TRBD1. The CDR3 has 16 residues. The V and J ends lost 2 bases and 4 bases, in that order; junction bases with no gene match: 8. Germline CDR1 and CDR2: SGHNT and YYREEE (reference sequence). The CDR3 DNA sequence: TGTGCCAGCAGCTTTGGACAGGGGGGTGGCCTAGAGACCCAGTACTTC. This gives the protein CASSFGQGGGLETQYF.

CDR3 residues: CASSLAKAGSYNEQFF. The CDR3 DNA is TGTGCCAGCAGCTTAGCCAAAGCAGGCTCCTACAATGAGCAGTTCTTC. The chain combines TRBV11-2 with TRBJ2-1; D is unresolved. Germline V lookup: CDR1 SGHAT, CDR2 FQNNGV. The CDR3 covers 16 residues. The ends were cut back, 1 base at V and 0 bases at J, with 10 bases in the middle.

The chain is built from TRBV25-1 and TRBJ2-1, with a weak D call TRBD2 (6 bases). Per the germline V gene, CDR1 is MGHDK and CDR2 is SYGVNS. Trimming removed 5 bases at V and 7 bases at J, with 9 bases between. The CDR3 spans 12 residues. CDR3 DNA sequence: TGTGCCAGCAGTCCTGGGGGGAATGAGCAGTTCTTC. Its protein is CASSPGGNEQFF. The variable domain in full, with the rest retrieved from reference TRBV25-1 and TRBJ2-1, is EADIYQTPRYLVIGTGKKITLECSQTMGHDKMYWYQQDPGMELHLIHYSYGVNSTEKGDLSSESTVSRIRTEHFPLTLESARPSHTSQYLCASSPGGNEQFFGPGTRLTVL.

This clone was found a few times. The chain recombines TRBV27 with TRBJ2-1; 10 bases align to TRBD1. The V gene's germline CDR1 is MNHEY and CDR2 SMNVEV (reference sequence). This CDR3 comprises 17 residues. V trimming: 0 bases; J trimming: 4 bases; junction bases outside the gene matches: 6. CDR3 bases: TGTGCCAGCAGTTTATCTTCTCCGGGACAGGGGTACAATGAGCAGTTCTTC. It encodes CASSLSSPGQGYNEQFF.

V usage is TRBV2 and J usage is TRBJ2-1; no firm D call. The CDR3 sequence is 11 residues long. V was trimmed by 4 bases and J by 8 bases, leaving 6 bases between them. Germline V gives CDR1 SNHLY, CDR2 FYNNEI. DNA of the CDR3: TGTGCCAGCAGTGGACGGGATGAGCAGTTCTTC. Protein: CASSGRDEQFF.

V usage is TRBV12-1 and J usage is TRBJ2-1; the listed D gene, TRBD2, was not tested against the DNA. TRBV12-1 is a pseudogene locus. The CDR3 length is 15 residues. CDR3 loop: CASSPAGGGYNEQFF. In DNA form, the CDR3 reads TGTGCCAGCAGCCCCGCCGGCGGGGGATACAATGAGCAGTTCTTC.

The DNA for the CDR3 is TGCGCCAGCAGCCCCGAGACTTCTAACTCTGGAAACACCATATATTTT. This encodes CASSPETSNSGNTIYF. This chain links TRBV5-1 with TRBJ1-3; D gene ambiguous. The V end was cut by 4 bases, the J end by 0 bases, with 14 bases between. CDR1 and CDR2 (germline): SGHRS, YFSETQ. The length of the CDR3 is 16 residues.

On this clone: Lacking the conserved final phenylalanine or tryptophan, this CDR3 likely reflects a read error. The CDR3 protein is CASSPYSGSRTYEQYS. In DNA, the CDR3 is TGTGCCAGCAGTCCCTATAGCGGGAGCAGGACCTACGAGCAGTACTCC. This chain links TRBV28 with TRBJ2-7; 9 bases match TRBD2. This CDR3 comprises 16 residues. V dropped 5 bases and J dropped 2; count of bases not matched to a gene: 10. The germline gives CDR1 MDHEN, CDR2 SYDVKM.

A word on this clone: Germline and junction disagree at one end, which may indicate a read error. The chain joins TRBV5-6 to TRBJ2-7; a possible D gene is TRBD2 (6 bases). Germline CDR1 reads SGHDT; CDR2 reads YYEEEE. The CDR3 is 15 amino acids. CDR3 nucleotides: TGTGCCAGCAGCCGCGTAAGGTGGGACTCCTACGAGCAGTACTTT. It is translated as CASSRVRWDSYEQYF. Looking up the rest from reference TRBV5-6 and TRBJ2-7 gives the full variable domain: DAGVTQSPTHLIKTRGQQVTLRCSPKSGHDTVSWYQQALGQGPQFIFQYYEEEERQRGNFPDRFSGHQFPNYSSELNVNALLLGDSALYLCASSRVRWDSYEQYFGPGTRLTVT.